This TCR beta chain was documented in a study of cytomegalovirus exposure and HLA in healthy donors. Findings and limits, study-wide: Being productive about 90% or about 30% of the time was typical of most TCR beta V segments in an earlier analysis. In a later analysis, CMV-associated beta chains were mostly HLA-associated, it appeared.

This CDR3 contains 14 residues. Germline V CDR1 and CDR2: MDHEN, SYDVKM. V trimming: 7 bases; J trimming: 4 bases; junction bases outside the gene matches: 5. A note on this clone: Its antigen is not known.

Primers for the PCR totalled 60 Vbeta and 13 Jbeta. Clones were read by immunoSEQ multiplex PCR, and TCRdb kept only the in-frame ones, dropping some. There are 200,000 or so clones in the sample; about 90% occur only once, and around 1.2% lies in the top ten. The chain carries TRBV28 and TRBJ1-5; TRBD1 matches at 9 bases. Sequences were obtained from PBMCs. The TCR sequence derives from a man aged 25 to 40 in good health and CMV-seronegative. CDR3 in DNA: TGTGCCAGCACTATGGGACAGGGTAATCAGCCCCAGCATTTT. Encoded protein: CASTMGQGNQPQHF.